Below, 26 T cell receptor beta chains from the same sample are listed, as sequenced in a study of cytomegalovirus exposure and HLA in healthy donors. Vbeta (60) and Jbeta (13) primers were used in the PCR. Measured with immunoSEQ multiplex PCR; TCRdb has only the in-frame clones, and not every one. The sample lists more than 140,000 clones, 70% to 85% seen once, with roughly 1.9% in the top ten. The sample was PBMCs. These receptor sequences come from a woman between 40 and 55 years old in good health and CMV-seronegative.

V is TRBV6-6 and J is TRBJ1-2; no definite D call. The CDR3 is 14 amino acids. The germline V gene has CDR1 MNHNY and CDR2 SVGAGI (reference sequence). The V end lost 6 bases, the J end lost 4 bases, and 15 bases lay between the germline ends. The CDR3, as DNA: TGTGCCAGCAGGCCCAGCGGGGATTCCTATGGCTACACCTTC. Translating gives CASRPSGDSYGYTF.

The J gene is TRBJ1-5, the V gene TRBV5-1; D might be TRBD1 (6 bases). This CDR3 is 14 amino acids long. V gave up 4 bases and J gave up 5 bases, with 13 bases separating them. Germline V gene data show CDR1 as SGHRS and CDR2 as YFSETQ. This CDR3 reads CASSPQGMDQPQHF. DNA of the CDR3: TGCGCCAGCAGCCCACAGGGTATGGATCAGCCCCAGCATTTT.

Only a few counts were recorded for this clone. The chain employs TRBV11-3 and TRBJ2-2; TRBD1 might be the D (6 bases). V was clipped by 3 bases and J by 3 bases, with 8 bases between them. Germline lookup yields CDR1 SGHNT and CDR2 YENEEA. The CDR3 has 14 residues. The CDR3 sequence is CASSFGQYTGELFF. The DNA for the CDR3 is TGTGCCAGCAGCTTCGGACAGTACACCGGGGAGCTGTTTTTT.

This chain connects TRBV10-3 to TRBJ2-7; a weak D match, TRBD2 (6 bases). Between the trimmed V and J ends, which lost 0 bases and 3 bases, there was a span of 12 bases. Germline loops: CDR1 ENHRY, CDR2 SYGVKD. The CDR3 consists of 15 residues. This CDR3 is CAISESGGRDYEQYF. In DNA, the CDR3 is TGTGCCATCAGTGAGTCGGGGGGTAGGGACTACGAGCAGTACTTC.

The chain joins TRBV28 to TRBJ1-2; the D gene is possibly TRBD1 (5 bases). Germline V gene sequence: CDR1 MDHEN, CDR2 SYDVKM. V was pared by 8 bases and J by 8 bases, with 15 bases between. The CDR3 length is 12 residues. The CDR3 protein is CASGRGREGYTF. The CDR3 coding sequence is TGTGCCAGCGGGAGGGGCAGGGAAGGCTACACCTTC.

V gene TRBV5-4 combines with J gene TRBJ1-5; tentatively, D is TRBD1 (6 bases). V was pared by 0 bases and J by 3 bases, with 10 bases between. CDR3 length: 15 amino acids. Germline CDR1 is SGHNT and CDR2 is YYREEE (reference sequence). The CDR3 nucleotides are TGTGCCAGCAGCTTGGGCGGACAGATCAATCAGCCCCAGCATTTT. Residues: CASSLGGQINQPQHF.

This chain uses TRBV5-1 with TRBJ1-2; 8 bases map to TRBD1. Germline V gives CDR1 SGHRS, CDR2 YFSETQ. Unmatched junction bases numbered 9, after V lost 3 bases and J lost 2 bases. The CDR3 has 16 residues. The CDR3 here is CASSYRGQGHNYGYTF. In DNA, the CDR3 is TGCGCCAGCAGCTACCGTGGACAGGGCCACAACTATGGCTACACCTTC.

The genes are TRBV7-8 and TRBJ2-7; 7 bases line up with TRBD1. The CDR3 spans 14 residues. The germline V gene has CDR1 SGHVS and CDR2 FQNEAQ. V lost 6 bases to trimming and J lost 4 bases; unmatched junction nucleotides: 9. CDR3 loop: CASRRLRGQYEQYF. The CDR3 DNA is TGTGCCAGCAGGAGATTGAGGGGGCAATACGAGCAGTACTTC.

The chain links TRBV7-3 to TRBJ2-2; the match to TRBD1 covers 8 bases. This CDR3 contains 15 residues. The V gene's germline CDR1 is SGHTA and CDR2 FQGTGA. Trimming cost V 5 bases and J 1 base; bases outside gene matches: 3. The CDR3 protein is CASSRTGMNTGELFF. CDR3 nucleotide sequence: TGTGCCAGCAGCAGGACAGGGATGAACACCGGGGAGCTGTTTTTT.

The chain joins TRBV6-4 to TRBJ2-1; D is undetermined. The V gene lost 6 bases and the J gene lost 0 bases, with 15 bases spanning the gap. Germline V lookup: CDR1 MRHNA, CDR2 SNTAGT. This CDR3 contains 16 residues. Written as DNA, the CDR3 is TGTGCCAGCAGCGCGATGAGCGTGAGCTCCTACAATGAGCAGTTCTTC. Amino acids: CASSAMSVSSYNEQFF.

Only one count was recorded for this clone. The V call is TRBV5-6, the J call TRBJ2-3; D unresolved. Per the germline V gene, CDR1 is SGHDT and CDR2 is YYEEEE. The V end was cut by 4 bases, the J end by 2 bases, with 8 bases between. The CDR3 covers 13 residues. The CDR3 DNA reads as TGTGCCAGCAGCAAAGAGTTCACAGATACGCAGTATTTT. It translates to CASSKEFTDTQYF. The variable domain in full, with the rest retrieved from reference TRBV5-6 and TRBJ2-3, is DAGVTQSPTHLIKTRGQQVTLRCSPKSGHDTVSWYQQALGQGPQFIFQYYEEEERQRGNFPDRFSGHQFPNYSSELNVNALLLGDSALYLCASSKEFTDTQYFGPGTRLTVL.

The genes are TRBV9 and TRBJ2-7; 9 bases align to TRBD2. The junction had 4 bases not matched to a gene; V was cut back by 0 bases and J by 6 bases. Germline V lookup: CDR1 SGDLS, CDR2 YYNGEE. This CDR3 is built from 14 residues. The CDR3 nucleotides read TGTGCCAGCAGCGTAGGACTAGCGGACTCCGAGCAGTACTTC. It yields the protein CASSVGLADSEQYF.

Of note for this clone: Within the sample, other DNA sequences also encode this same CDR3. The chain combines TRBV25-1 with TRBJ1-1; 7 nucleotides agree with TRBD1. The CDR3 sequence is 15 residues long. After removal of 3 bases from V and 1 base from J, the junction contained 5 bases not matched to a gene. Germline loops: CDR1 MGHDK, CDR2 SYGVNS. In DNA, the CDR3 is TGTGCCAGCAGTGAGCCACGACAGGGGAACACTGAAGCTTTCTTT. Encoded protein: CASSEPRQGNTEAFF. Looking up the rest from reference TRBV25-1 and TRBJ1-1 gives the full variable domain: EADIYQTPRYLVIGTGKKITLECSQTMGHDKMYWYQQDPGMELHLIHYSYGVNSTEKGDLSSESTVSRIRTEHFPLTLESARPSHTSQYLCASSEPRQGNTEAFFGQGTRLTVV.

This chain joins TRBV4-3 and TRBJ2-7, with 7 bases identical to TRBD2. Germline V gives CDR1 LGHNA, CDR2 YSLEER. CDR3 length equals 13 residues. V gave up 0 bases and J gave up 4 bases; unmatched junction bases: 0. The CDR3 region is CASSQDGGYEQYF. The CDR3 DNA reads as TGCGCCAGCAGCCAAGACGGGGGGTACGAGCAGTACTTC.

This clone came up a few times. CDR3: CASNRQWELFF. CDR3 DNA: TGTGCCAGCAATAGACAGTGGGAGCTGTTTTTT. The chain carries TRBV28 and TRBJ2-2; possibly TRBD1 for D (5 bases). CDR1 is MDHEN, CDR2 SYDVKM, per germline. V lost 7 bases and J 9 bases, leaving 9 bases between the germline ends. The CDR3 has 11 residues.

This clone was counted a few times. V gene TRBV19 combines with J gene TRBJ1-1; maybe TRBD1 (6 bases). Trimming cost V 4 bases and J 5 bases, with 17 bases left between them. CDR1 is LNHDA, CDR2 SQIVND, per germline (reference sequence). The CDR3 is 15 residues long. In nucleotides, the CDR3 is TGTGCCAGTAGTACCAGGGGAGGGGGAGGTACTGAAGCTTTCTTT. Translation: CASSTRGGGGTEAFF. Together with reference TRBV19 and TRBJ1-1, the CDR3 gives the full variable domain: DGGITQSPKYLFRKEGQNVTLSCEQNLNHDAMYWYRQDPGQGLRLIYYSQIVNDFQKGDIAEGYSVSREKKESFPLTVTSAQKNPTAFYLCASSTRGGGGTEAFFGQGTRLTVV.

V and J are TRBV6-5 and TRBJ1-2; D is unclear. The germline gives CDR1 MNHEY, CDR2 SVGAGI. V lost 6 bases and J lost 4, with 15 bases in between. This CDR3 contains 14 residues. The chain's CDR3 is CASRIRYPFYGYTF. CDR3 coding DNA: TGTGCCAGCAGGATTCGGTATCCCTTCTATGGCTACACCTTC.

This chain connects TRBV5-6 to TRBJ1-2, with D unclear. The V end was cut by 4 bases, the J end by 4 bases, with 14 bases between. The CDR3 has 14 amino acids. The germline gives CDR1 SGHDT, CDR2 YYEEEE. In DNA form, the CDR3 reads TGTGCCAGCAGCCAAGGATTGGGGAGCTATGGCTACACCTTC. The encoded protein is CASSQGLGSYGYTF. Based on the CDR3 plus reference TRBV5-6 and TRBJ1-2, the full variable domain is DAGVTQSPTHLIKTRGQQVTLRCSPKSGHDTVSWYQQALGQGPQFIFQYYEEEERQRGNFPDRFSGHQFPNYSSELNVNALLLGDSALYLCASSQGLGSYGYTFGSGTRLTVV.

The rearrangement uses TRBV5-4 and TRBJ2-1, with 8 bases fitting TRBD1. The length of the CDR3 is 16 residues. V lost 0 bases, J lost 5 bases, and 7 bases stayed unmatched. Per germline, CDR1 SGHNT and CDR2 YYREEE (reference sequence). This CDR3 is CASSLGGQGAHNEQFF. The CDR3 nucleotides read TGTGCCAGCAGCTTGGGAGGTCAGGGGGCGCACAATGAGCAGTTCTTC.

J is TRBJ2-2 and V is TRBV5-4; 8 nucleotides line up with TRBD1. CDR3 length: 15 amino acids. From germline, CDR1 is SGHNT and CDR2 YYREEE (reference sequence). J was trimmed by 6 bases and V by 3 bases; bases with no gene match: 7. The CDR3 reads CASSSGRGRSGELFF. CDR3 bases: TGTGCCAGCAGCTCGGGCAGGGGGCGTTCCGGGGAGCTGTTTTTT. Filled out from reference TRBV5-4 and TRBJ2-2, the complete variable domain reads ETGVTQSPTHLIKTRGQQVTLRCSSQSGHNTVSWYQQALGQGPQFIFQYYREEENGRGNFPPRFSGLQFPNYSSELNVNALELDDSALYLCASSSGRGRSGELFFGEGSRLTVL.

This clone was detected once. This chain connects TRBV9 to TRBJ2-7, with 9 positions matching TRBD1. Germline values: CDR1 SGDLS, CDR2 YYNGEE. This CDR3 is 14 amino acids long. J gave up 5 bases and V 4 bases, and 7 bases lay outside the gene matches. CDR3 sequence: CASSPQDRGNEQYF. The DNA of the CDR3 is TGTGCCAGCAGCCCTCAGGACAGGGGAAACGAGCAGTACTTC.

CDR3 DNA: TGTGCCATCAGTGAGTCTCGTTACGAGCAGTACTTC. The encoded protein is CAISESRYEQYF. The chain combines TRBV10-3 with TRBJ2-7; the D is unclear. The CDR3 contains 12 residues. Germline CDR1 reads ENHRY; CDR2 reads SYGVKD. V was pared by 0 bases and J by 4 bases, with 4 bases between.

The chain joins TRBV6-5 to TRBJ1-5; TRBD1 agrees at 8 bases. With V trimmed by 6 bases and J by 5 bases, 6 bases remained unmatched. The CDR3 spans 14 residues. In germline, CDR1 is MNHEY, CDR2 SVGAGI. CDR3 sequence reads: CASSVQGGYQPQHF. The CDR3 nucleotides are TGTGCCAGCAGCGTACAGGGGGGTTATCAGCCCCAGCATTTT.

This clone showed up just once. V is TRBV7-8 and J is TRBJ2-7; D not certain. The CDR3 runs to 12 residues. The V end lost 3 bases, the J end lost 2 bases, and 5 bases lay between the germline ends. Germline-derived CDR1 and CDR2 are SGHVS and FQNEAQ. DNA of the CDR3: TGTGCCAGCAGCTTTGGAGCCTACGAGCAGTACTTC. Protein product: CASSFGAYEQYF.

The V call is TRBV13, the J call TRBJ1-5; 9 nucleotides align to TRBD1. V was clipped by 3 bases and J by 5 bases; unmatched bases: 5. The CDR3 contains 15 residues. The germline V gene encodes CDR1 PRHDT and CDR2 FYEKMQ (reference sequence). The DNA for the CDR3 is TGTGCCAGCAGCTTCGGGACAGGGAACTATCAGCCCCAGCATTTT. Translation: CASSFGTGNYQPQHF.

The chain carries TRBV6-5 and TRBJ2-7; tentatively, D is TRBD2 (5 bases). The CDR3 consists of 14 residues. Germline loops: CDR1 MNHEY, CDR2 SVGAGI. Trimming pared 0 bases from V and 3 bases from J, leaving 9 bases between. The CDR3 DNA is TGTGCCAGCAGTTACTCACGGGGAGACTACGAGCAGTACTTC. Protein sequence: CASSYSRGDYEQYF.